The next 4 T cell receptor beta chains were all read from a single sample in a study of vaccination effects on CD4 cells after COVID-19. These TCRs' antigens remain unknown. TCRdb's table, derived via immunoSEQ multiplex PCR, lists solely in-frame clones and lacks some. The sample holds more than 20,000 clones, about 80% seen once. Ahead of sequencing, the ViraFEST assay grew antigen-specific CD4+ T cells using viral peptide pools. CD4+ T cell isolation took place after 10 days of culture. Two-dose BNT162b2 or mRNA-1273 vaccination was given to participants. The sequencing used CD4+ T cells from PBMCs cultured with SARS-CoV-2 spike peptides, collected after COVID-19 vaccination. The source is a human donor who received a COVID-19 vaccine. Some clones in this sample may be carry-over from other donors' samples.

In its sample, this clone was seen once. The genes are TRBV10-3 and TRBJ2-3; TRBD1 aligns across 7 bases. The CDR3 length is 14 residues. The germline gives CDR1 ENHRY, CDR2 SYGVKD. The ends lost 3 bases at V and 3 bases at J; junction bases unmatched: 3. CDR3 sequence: CAISEGTVTDTQYF. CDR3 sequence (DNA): TGTGCCATCAGTGAAGGGACAGTGACAGATACGCAGTATTTT.

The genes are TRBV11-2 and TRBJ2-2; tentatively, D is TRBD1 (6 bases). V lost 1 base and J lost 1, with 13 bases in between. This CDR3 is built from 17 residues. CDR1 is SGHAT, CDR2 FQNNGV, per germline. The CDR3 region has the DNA TGTGCCAGCAGCTTAGTTCATGGGGGCCTGAACACCGGGGAGCTGTTTTTT. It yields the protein CASSLVHGGLNTGELFF.

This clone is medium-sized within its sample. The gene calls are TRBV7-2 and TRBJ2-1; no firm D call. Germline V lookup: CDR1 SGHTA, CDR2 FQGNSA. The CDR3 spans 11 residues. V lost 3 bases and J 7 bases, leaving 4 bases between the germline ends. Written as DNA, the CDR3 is TGTGCCAGCAGCTTTTTGAATGAGCAGTTCTTC. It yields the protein CASSFLNEQFF.

The CDR3 region is CASSLGKTRQETQYF. The CDR3 nucleotides are TGTGCCAGCAGCTTGGGGAAAACCCGCCAGGAGACCCAGTACTTC. The chain joins TRBV5-8 to TRBJ2-5; D unresolved. V lost 0 bases, J lost 5 bases, and 14 bases lay in between. The length of the CDR3 is 15 residues. CDR1 and CDR2 (germline): SGHTS, YDEGEE.